This entry lists 2 T cell receptor beta chains sequenced from one sample in a study of blood T cell repertoires in COVID-19. Generated by immunoSEQ multiplex PCR, the TCRdb table keeps only in-frame clones and is missing some. The sample lists 250,000 to 300,000 clones; roughly 80% were seen once. The sequencing sample was made of PBMCs or T cells enriched from blood (not recorded which). The receptor source for this set is a middle-aged man who had been exposed to COVID-19.

This clone was picked up one time. The genes are TRBV24-1 and TRBJ1-2; D possibly corresponds to TRBD1 (6 bases). The germline gives CDR1 KGHDR, CDR2 SFDVKD. The CDR3 is made up of 15 amino acids. V dropped 1 base and J dropped 5 bases, with 13 bases sitting between them. The CDR3 DNA follows: TGTGCCACCAGTGATTTTGAGACAGGCTTTTATGGCTACACCTTC. Translated, it gives CATSDFETGFYGYTF.

The chain couples TRBV18 to TRBJ1-1; the match to TRBD1 covers 8 bases. J lost 4 bases, V lost 2 bases, and 6 bases had no gene match. Germline V CDR1 and CDR2: KGHSH, LQKENI. This CDR3 region has 15 residues. The CDR3 coding sequence is TGTGCCAGCTCACCAAGGGGACAGGCCCTCACTGAAGCTTTCTTT. Translated, it gives CASSPRGQALTEAFF.